This T cell receptor (beta chain) was documented in a study of human CD4 T cells and Enterobacteriaceae. The study's findings and limits: Specific clonotypes appeared less expanded ex vivo than cross-reactive ones.

V gave up 10 bases and J gave up 4 bases; unmatched junction bases: 10. This CDR3 comprises 15 residues. The V gene's germline CDR1 is LNHDA and CDR2 SQIVND (reference sequence). As to this clone: What it binds is unknown.

Repertoires were generated with immunoSEQ multiplex PCR, while TCRdb's copy carries only in-frame clones and drops some. The sample records around 26,000 clones, roughly 80% being singletons. Memory CD4+ T cells were sorted as all CD4+ cells except CD45RA+CCR7+CD95- naive cells, over 95% pure. What was sequenced was memory CD4+ T cells from blood. The receptor was isolated from a human donor in good health. The rearrangement uses TRBV19 and TRBJ2-2; 9 nucleotides line up with TRBD1. CDR3 nucleotide sequence: TGTGCCACCCCGGGACAGGGAAAGTCCACCGGGGAGCTGTTTTTT. This gives the protein CATPGQGKSTGELFF.